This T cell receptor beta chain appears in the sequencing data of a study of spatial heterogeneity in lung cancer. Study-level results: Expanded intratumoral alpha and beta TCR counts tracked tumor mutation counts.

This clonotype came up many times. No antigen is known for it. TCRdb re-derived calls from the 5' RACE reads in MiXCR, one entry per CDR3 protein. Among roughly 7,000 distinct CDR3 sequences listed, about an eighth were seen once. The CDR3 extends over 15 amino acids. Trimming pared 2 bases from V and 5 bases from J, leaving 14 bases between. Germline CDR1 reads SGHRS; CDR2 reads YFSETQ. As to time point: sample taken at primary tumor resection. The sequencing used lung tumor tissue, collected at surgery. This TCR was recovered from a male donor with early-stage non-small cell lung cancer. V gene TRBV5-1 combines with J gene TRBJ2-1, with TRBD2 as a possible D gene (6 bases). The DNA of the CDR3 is TGCGCCAGCAGCTTCGCGGGGCCCGAAAACAATGAGCAGTTCTTC. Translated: CASSFAGPENNEQFF.